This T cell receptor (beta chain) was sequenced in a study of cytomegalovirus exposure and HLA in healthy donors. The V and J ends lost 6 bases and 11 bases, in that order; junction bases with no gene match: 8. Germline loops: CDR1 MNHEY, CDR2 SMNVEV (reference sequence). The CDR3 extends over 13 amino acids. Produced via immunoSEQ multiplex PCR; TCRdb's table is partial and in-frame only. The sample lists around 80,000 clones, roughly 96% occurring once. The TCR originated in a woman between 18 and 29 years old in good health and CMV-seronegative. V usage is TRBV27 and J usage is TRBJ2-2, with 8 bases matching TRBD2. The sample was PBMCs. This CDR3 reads CASSVGLAGELFF. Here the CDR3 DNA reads TGTGCCAGCAGCGTCGGTTTAGCGGGAGAGCTGTTTTTT.